This T cell receptor beta chain was found in a study of T cell responses to AZD1222 COVID-19 vaccine. Only a few counts were recorded for this clone. The antigen remains unidentified. Clones were sequenced by immunoSEQ multiplex PCR, and TCRdb holds only the in-frame ones, with some missing. The profile shows some 160,000 clones, 85% to 90% of them singletons. Notes on the study in general: Clonal diversity was possibly underestimated, and the donors were mostly white British, with more females. At baseline, just five to seven AZD1222 recipients tested seropositive. The span of vaccine-associated CD4 TCRs extended across spike, with dominance at 160-218 and 743-854. Two AZD1222 doses significantly raised spike-specific TCR breadth and depth over controls.

V lost 7 bases and J lost 8, with 11 bases in between. The germline V gene has CDR1 MNHEY and CDR2 SMNVEV (reference sequence). CDR3 size: 11 residues. The chain links TRBV27 to TRBJ1-2; no definite D call. Sequencing was performed on peripheral blood, taken on day 0 of AZD1222 vaccination. The TCR was taken from an adult in good health. The CDR3 sequence is CASTGGGGYTF. DNA for the CDR3: TGTGCCAGCACCGGCGGCGGGGGCTACACCTTC.